This TCR beta chain originates from a study of blood T cell repertoires in COVID-19. On the study more broadly: Samples of COVID-19 (acute and convalescent) were obtained from the United States, Italy and Spain. The analysed material was cDNA or gDNA that came from T cells, B-cell-depleted T cells, or PBMCs.

As processed by the authors: Counts of nucleated cells, estimated from reference gene primer amplification, were obtained. Using immunoSEQ multiplex PCR, the repertoire was profiled, and TCRdb retains in-frame clones only, with some absent. Clone size and the V and J calls come from that table; the DNA yielded D and trimming. This sample yields tens of thousands of clones, of which roughly 91% are seen a single time; 8.6% belongs to the top ten. Germline-derived CDR1 and CDR2 are MNHEY and SVGAGI. V lost 4 bases and J lost 3; bases outside the gene matches: 7. This CDR3 has 16 amino acids. The chain couples TRBV6-5 to TRBJ2-3; 10 bases are a match to TRBD2. The specimen was peripheral blood. The clonotype was recovered from a human donor in a cohort sampled during active COVID-19. CDR3 DNA: TGTGCCAGCAGTTCGCTAGCGGGAGTTAGTACAGATACGCAGTATTTT. Its translation: CASSSLAGVSTDTQYF.